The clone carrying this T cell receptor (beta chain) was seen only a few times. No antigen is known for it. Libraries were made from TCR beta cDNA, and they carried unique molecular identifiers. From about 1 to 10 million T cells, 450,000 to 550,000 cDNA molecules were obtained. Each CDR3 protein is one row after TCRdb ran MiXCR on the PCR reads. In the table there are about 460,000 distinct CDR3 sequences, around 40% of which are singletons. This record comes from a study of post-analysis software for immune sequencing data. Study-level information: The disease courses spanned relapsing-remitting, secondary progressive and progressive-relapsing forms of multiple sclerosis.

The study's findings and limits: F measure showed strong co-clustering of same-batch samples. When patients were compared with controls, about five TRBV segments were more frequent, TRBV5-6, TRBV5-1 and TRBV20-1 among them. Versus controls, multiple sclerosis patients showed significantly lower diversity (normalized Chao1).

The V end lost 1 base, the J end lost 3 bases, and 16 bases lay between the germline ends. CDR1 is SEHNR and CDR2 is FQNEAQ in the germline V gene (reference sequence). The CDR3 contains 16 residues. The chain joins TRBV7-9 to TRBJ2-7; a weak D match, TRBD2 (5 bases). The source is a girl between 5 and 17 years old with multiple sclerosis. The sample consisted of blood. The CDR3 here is CASSLGSGVASYEQYF. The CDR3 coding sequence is TGTGCCAGCAGCTTAGGGTCCGGGGTAGCAAGCTACGAGCAGTACTTC.